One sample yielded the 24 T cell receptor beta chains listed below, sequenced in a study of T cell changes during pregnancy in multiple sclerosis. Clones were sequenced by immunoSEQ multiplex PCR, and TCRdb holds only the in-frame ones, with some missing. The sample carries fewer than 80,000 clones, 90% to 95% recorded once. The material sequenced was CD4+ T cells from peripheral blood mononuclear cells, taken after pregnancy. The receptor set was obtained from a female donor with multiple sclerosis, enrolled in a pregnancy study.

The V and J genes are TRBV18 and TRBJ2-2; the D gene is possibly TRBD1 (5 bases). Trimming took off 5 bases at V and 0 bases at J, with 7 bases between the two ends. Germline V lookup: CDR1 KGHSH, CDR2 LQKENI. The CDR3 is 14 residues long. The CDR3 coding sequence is TGTGCCAGCTCATCAGGGACGAACACCGGGGAGCTGTTTTTT. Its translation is CASSSGTNTGELFF.

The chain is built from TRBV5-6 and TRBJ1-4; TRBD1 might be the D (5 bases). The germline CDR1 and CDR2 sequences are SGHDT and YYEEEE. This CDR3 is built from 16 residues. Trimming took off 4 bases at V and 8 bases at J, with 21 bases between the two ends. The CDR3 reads CASSRPRDRQLEKLFF. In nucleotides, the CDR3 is TGTGCCAGCAGCCGACCTCGAGACCGACAGTTAGAAAAACTGTTTTTT.

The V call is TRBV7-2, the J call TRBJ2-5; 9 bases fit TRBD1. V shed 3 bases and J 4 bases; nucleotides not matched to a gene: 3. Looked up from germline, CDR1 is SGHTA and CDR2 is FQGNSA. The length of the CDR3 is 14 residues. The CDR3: CASSFRGQGETQYF. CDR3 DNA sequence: TGTGCCAGCAGCTTTAGGGGACAGGGAGAGACCCAGTACTTC. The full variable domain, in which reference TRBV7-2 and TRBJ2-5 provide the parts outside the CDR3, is GAGVSQSPSNKVTEKGKDVELRCDPISGHTALYWYRQSLGQGLEFLIYFQGNSAPDKSGLPSDRFSAERTGGSVSTLTIQRTQQEDSAVYLCASSFRGQGETQYFGPGTRLLVL.

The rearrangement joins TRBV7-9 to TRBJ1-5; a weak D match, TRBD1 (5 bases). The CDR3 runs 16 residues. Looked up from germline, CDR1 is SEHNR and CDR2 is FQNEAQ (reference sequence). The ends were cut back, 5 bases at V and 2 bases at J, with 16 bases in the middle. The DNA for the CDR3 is TGTGCCAGCAGCCACGACAGACCCTTTGGCAATCAGCCCCAGCATTTT. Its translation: CASSHDRPFGNQPQHF.

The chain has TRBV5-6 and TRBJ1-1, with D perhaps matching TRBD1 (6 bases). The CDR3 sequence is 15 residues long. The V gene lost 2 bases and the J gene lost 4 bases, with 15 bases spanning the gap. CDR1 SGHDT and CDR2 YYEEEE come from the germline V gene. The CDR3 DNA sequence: TGTGCCAGCAGCTTATACAGGGACGTGGGCACTGAAGCTTTCTTT. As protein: CASSLYRDVGTEAFF.

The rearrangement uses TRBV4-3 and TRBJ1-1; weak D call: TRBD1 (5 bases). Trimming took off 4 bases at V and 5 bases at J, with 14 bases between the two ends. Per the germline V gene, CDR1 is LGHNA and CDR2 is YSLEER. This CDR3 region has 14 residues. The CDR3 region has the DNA TGCGCCAGCAGCCCCCGGGGGGGGGATACTGAAGCTTTCTTT. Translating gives CASSPRGGDTEAFF.

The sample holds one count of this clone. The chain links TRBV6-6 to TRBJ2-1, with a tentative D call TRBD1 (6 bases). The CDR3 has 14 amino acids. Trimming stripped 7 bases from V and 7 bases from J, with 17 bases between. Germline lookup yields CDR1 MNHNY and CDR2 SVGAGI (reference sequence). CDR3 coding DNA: TGTGCCAGCACCCGGGACATCGGGTGGAATGAGCAGTTCTTC. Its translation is CASTRDIGWNEQFF.

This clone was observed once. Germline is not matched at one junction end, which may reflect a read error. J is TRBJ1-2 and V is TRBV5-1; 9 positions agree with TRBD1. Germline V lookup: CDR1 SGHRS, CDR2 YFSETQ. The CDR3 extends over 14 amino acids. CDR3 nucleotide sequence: TGCGCCAGCAGCTACAGACAGGGGGGCTATGGCGACACCTTC. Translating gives CASSYRQGGYGDTF.

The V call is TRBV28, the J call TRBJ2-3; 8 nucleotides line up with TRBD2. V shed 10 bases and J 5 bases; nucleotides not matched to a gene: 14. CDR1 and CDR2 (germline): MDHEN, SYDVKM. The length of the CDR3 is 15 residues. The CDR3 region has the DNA TGTGCCACTAGATCGGGAGGGGCCGGAGGAGATACGCAGTATTTT. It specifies CATRSGGAGGDTQYF.

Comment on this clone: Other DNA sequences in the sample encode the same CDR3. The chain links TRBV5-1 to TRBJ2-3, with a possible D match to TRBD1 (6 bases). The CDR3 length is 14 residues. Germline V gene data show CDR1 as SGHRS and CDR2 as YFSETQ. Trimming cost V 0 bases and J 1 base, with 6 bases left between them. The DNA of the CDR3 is TGCGCCAGCAGCTTGGCAGGGGGCACAGATACGCAGTATTTT. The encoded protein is CASSLAGGTDTQYF.

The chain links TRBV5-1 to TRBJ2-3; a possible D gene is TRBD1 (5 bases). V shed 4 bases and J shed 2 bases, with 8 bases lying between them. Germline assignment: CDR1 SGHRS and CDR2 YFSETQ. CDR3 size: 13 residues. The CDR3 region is CASSLGHTDTQYF. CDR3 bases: TGCGCCAGCAGCCTAGGACACACAGATACGCAGTATTTT.

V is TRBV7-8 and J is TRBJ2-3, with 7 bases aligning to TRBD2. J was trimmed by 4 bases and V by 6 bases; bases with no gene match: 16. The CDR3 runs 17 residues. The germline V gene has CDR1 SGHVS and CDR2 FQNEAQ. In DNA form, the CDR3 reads TGTGCCAGCAGACGAAGCTTGGTAGCGGGCGGGGCAGATACGCAGTATTTT. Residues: CASRRSLVAGGADTQYF.

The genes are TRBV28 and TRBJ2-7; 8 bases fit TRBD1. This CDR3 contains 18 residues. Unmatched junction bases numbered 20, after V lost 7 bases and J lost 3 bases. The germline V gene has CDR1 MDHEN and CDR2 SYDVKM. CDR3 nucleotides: TGTGCCAGCACCTCCCCTGGCCTAACAGGGGGACTGGGCTACGAGCAGTACTTC. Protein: CASTSPGLTGGLGYEQYF. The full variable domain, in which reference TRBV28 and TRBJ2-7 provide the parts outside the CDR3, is DVKVTQSSRYLVKRTGEKVFLECVQDMDHENMFWYRQDPGLGLRLIYFSYDVKMKEKGDIPEGYSVSREKKERFSLILESASTNQTSMYLCASTSPGLTGGLGYEQYFGPGTRLTVT.

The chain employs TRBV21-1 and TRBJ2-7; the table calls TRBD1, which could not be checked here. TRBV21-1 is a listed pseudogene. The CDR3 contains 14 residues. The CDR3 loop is CASSRGHTAYEQYF. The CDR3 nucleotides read TGTGCCAGCAGTAGGGGACACACAGCCTACGAGCAGTACTTC.

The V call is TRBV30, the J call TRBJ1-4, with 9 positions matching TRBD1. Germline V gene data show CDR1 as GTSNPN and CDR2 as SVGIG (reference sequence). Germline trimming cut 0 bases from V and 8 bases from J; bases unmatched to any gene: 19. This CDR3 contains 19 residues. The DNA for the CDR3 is TGTGCCTGGAGTGTACATAGGTTATCTGGGACAGGGTTGGAGGAAAAACTGTTTTTT. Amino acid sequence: CAWSVHRLSGTGLEEKLFF.

The CDR3 nucleotides read TGTGCCAGCAGCGATACTGGACAGGGTGCAACTGAAGCTTTCTTT. Its translation is CASSDTGQGATEAFF. The V gene is TRBV5-6, the J gene TRBJ1-1; TRBD1 agrees at 8 bases. CDR1 and CDR2 (germline): SGHDT, YYEEEE. CDR3 length: 15 amino acids. Trimming took 4 bases from V and 5 from J; bases not matched to a gene: 10.

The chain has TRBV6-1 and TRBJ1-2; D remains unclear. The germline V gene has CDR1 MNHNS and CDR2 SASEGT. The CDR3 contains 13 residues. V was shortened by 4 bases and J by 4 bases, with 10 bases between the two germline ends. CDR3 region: CASSAEQVYGYTF. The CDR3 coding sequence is TGTGCCAGCAGTGCCGAGCAGGTCTATGGCTACACCTTC.

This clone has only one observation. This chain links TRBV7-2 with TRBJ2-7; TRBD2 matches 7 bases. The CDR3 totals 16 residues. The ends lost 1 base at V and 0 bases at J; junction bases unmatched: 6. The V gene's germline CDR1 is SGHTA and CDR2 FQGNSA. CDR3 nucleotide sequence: TGTGCCAGCAGCTTAGGGAGACGGGAGGTCTCCTACGAGCAGTACTTC. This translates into CASSLGRREVSYEQYF.

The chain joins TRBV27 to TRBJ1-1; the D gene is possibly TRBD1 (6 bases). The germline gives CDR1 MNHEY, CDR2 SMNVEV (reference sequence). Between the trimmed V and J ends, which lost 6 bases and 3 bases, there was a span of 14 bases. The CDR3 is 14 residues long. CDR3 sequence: CASSLGQTYTEAFF. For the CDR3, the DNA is TGTGCCAGCAGCCTCGGACAGACTTACACTGAAGCTTTCTTT.

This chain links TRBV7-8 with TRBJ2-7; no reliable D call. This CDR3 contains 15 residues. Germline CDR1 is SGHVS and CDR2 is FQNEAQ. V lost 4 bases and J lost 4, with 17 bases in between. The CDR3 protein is CASSSRRISMYEQYF. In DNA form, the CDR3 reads TGTGCCAGCAGCTCACGGCGGATTAGTATGTACGAGCAGTACTTC. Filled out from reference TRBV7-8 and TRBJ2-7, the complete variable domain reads GAGVSQSPRYKVAKRGQDVALRCDPISGHVSLFWYQQALGQGPEFLTYFQNEAQLDKSGLPSDRFFAERPEGSVSTLKIQRTQQEDSAVYLCASSSRRISMYEQYFGPGTRLTVT.

CDR3 region: CASSIGTGSTDTQYF. As DNA, the CDR3 is TGTGCCAGCAGCATAGGGACAGGGAGCACAGATACGCAGTATTTT. This rearrangement joins TRBV6-5 to TRBJ2-3, with 9 bases lining up with TRBD1. V trimming: 6 bases; J trimming: 0 bases; junction bases outside the gene matches: 4. The CDR3 is 15 amino acids. From germline, CDR1 is MNHEY and CDR2 SVGAGI.

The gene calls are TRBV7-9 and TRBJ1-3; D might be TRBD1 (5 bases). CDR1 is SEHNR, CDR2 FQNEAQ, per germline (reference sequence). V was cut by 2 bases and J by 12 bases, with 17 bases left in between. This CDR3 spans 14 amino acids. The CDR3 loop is CASSLRDDRQGIYF. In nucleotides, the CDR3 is TGTGCCAGCAGCTTAAGAGATGACAGACAAGGCATATATTTT.

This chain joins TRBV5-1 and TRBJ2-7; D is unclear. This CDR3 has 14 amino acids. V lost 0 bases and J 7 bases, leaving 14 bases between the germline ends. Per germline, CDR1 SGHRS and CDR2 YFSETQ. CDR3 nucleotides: TGCGCCAGCAGCTTGGAGGCCTCCGCGCGGGAGCAGTACTTC. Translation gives CASSLEASAREQYF.

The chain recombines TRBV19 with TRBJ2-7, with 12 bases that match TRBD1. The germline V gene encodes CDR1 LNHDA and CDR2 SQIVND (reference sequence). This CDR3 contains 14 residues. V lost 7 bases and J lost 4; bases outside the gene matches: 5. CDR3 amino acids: CASKPGQGAYEQYF. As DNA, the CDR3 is TGTGCCAGTAAGCCGGGACAGGGGGCGTACGAGCAGTACTTC.